Presented here are 20 T cell receptor beta chains from one specimen sequenced in a study of early T cells in non-severe SARS-CoV-2 infection. TCRdb re-called the 5' RACE reads with MiXCR, one entry per CDR3 protein. The table shows roughly 100,000 distinct CDR3 sequences, with 10% to 15% occurring only once. Sequencing was done on a sample of whole blood. Receptors originate from an adult who was a healthcare worker with PCR-confirmed SARS-CoV-2 infection or an uninfected control (not recorded which).

There are a few counts of this clonotype. The chain has TRBV28 and TRBJ2-4; tentative D call: TRBD1 (6 bases). The CDR3 runs 15 residues. Trimming left V 6 bases short and J 8 bases short, with 20 bases between. The germline V gene encodes CDR1 MDHEN and CDR2 SYDVKM. This chain's CDR3 is CASSTHHGQRDIQYF. The CDR3 bases are TGTGCCAGCAGCACCCACCATGGACAGAGGGACATTCAGTACTTC.

This clonotype appeared many times. This chain uses TRBV3-1 with TRBJ2-7; D gene ambiguous. V was clipped by 0 bases and J by 0 bases, with 6 bases between them. The length of the CDR3 is 14 residues. Germline V gene lookup returns CDR1 LGHDT and CDR2 YNNKEL (reference sequence). The CDR3 coding sequence is TGTGCCAGCAGCCAAGAGGTGCGCTCCTACGAGCAGTACTTC. Translating it yields CASSQEVRSYEQYF.

The chain is built from TRBV19 and TRBJ2-7; TRBD2 matches at 10 bases. Trimming took 6 bases from V and 4 from J; bases not matched to a gene: 9. Germline V gene data show CDR1 as LNHDA and CDR2 as SQIVND (reference sequence). CDR3 length equals 15 residues. The CDR3: CASSSAGGPSYEQYF. The CDR3 nucleotides are TGTGCCAGTAGCTCAGCGGGAGGGCCCTCGTACGAGCAGTACTTC.

The rearrangement links TRBV14 to TRBJ2-1; 10 nucleotides agree with TRBD1. CDR1 is SGHDN, CDR2 FVKESK, per germline. V lost 4 bases to trimming and J lost 7 bases; unmatched junction nucleotides: 16. This CDR3 comprises 18 residues. CDR3 loop: CASSLHPSGTGVENEQFF. The CDR3, as DNA: TGTGCCAGCAGCCTCCACCCGTCCGGGACAGGGGTCGAAAATGAGCAGTTCTTC.

This sequence joins TRBV5-1 and TRBJ1-1; D is perhaps TRBD1 (6 bases). The germline CDR1 and CDR2 sequences are SGHRS and YFSETQ. The germline V and J ends were trimmed by 2 bases and 6 bases, with 11 bases remaining between them. The CDR3 is 13 amino acids. For the CDR3, the DNA is TGCGCCAGCAGCTTACAGGGTGAGGCTGAAGCTTTCTTT. Translating it yields CASSLQGEAEAFF.

This clonotype was seen a handful of times. J is TRBJ2-5 and V is TRBV20-1; D call uncertain. Germline V CDR1 and CDR2: DFQATT, SNEGSKA (reference sequence). V was clipped by 3 bases and J by 2 bases, with 10 bases between them. The length of the CDR3 is 13 residues. The CDR3 loop is CSASPEAQETQYF. The CDR3 DNA follows: TGCAGTGCTAGTCCAGAAGCTCAAGAGACCCAGTACTTC.

This clonotype was found a few times. The junction departs from the called germline gene at one end, perhaps through a read error. The genes are TRBV7-9 and TRBJ1-4; D uncertain. The CDR3 spans 12 residues. CDR1 and CDR2 (germline): SEHNR, FQNEAQ (reference sequence). CDR3 in amino acids: CSSSLVDGQLFF. The CDR3 region has the DNA TGTTCCAGCAGCTTAGTTGACGGACAACTGTTTTTT.

This clonotype appeared many times. V is TRBV19 and J is TRBJ1-1, with D possibly being TRBD1 (6 bases). The length of the CDR3 is 16 residues. Germline V CDR1 and CDR2: LNHDA, SQIVND (reference sequence). V gave up 8 bases and J gave up 0 bases, with 19 bases separating them. The CDR3 loop is CASYITGTTVNTEAFF. The CDR3 bases are TGTGCCAGTTACATCACCGGGACAACCGTGAACACTGAAGCTTTCTTT.

This chain uses TRBV6-6 with TRBJ2-7; weak D call: TRBD1 (6 bases). The CDR3 extends over 13 amino acids. V was pared by 6 bases and J by 6 bases, with 15 bases between. Germline CDR1 MNHNY, CDR2 SVGAGI (reference sequence). CDR3 loop: CASRPNRVGEQYF. CDR3 DNA sequence: TGTGCCAGCAGACCTAACAGGGTTGGCGAGCAGTACTTC.

This clonotype appeared a few times. The rearrangement uses TRBV29-1 and TRBJ2-1, with 7 nucleotides matching TRBD2. The CDR3 length is 13 residues. The trim removed 6 bases at V and 7 bases at J, leaving 9 bases unmatched. Germline CDR1 reads SQVTM; CDR2 reads ANQGSEA. Here the CDR3 reads CSVGGAGENEQFF. CDR3 nucleotide sequence: TGCAGCGTAGGTGGGGCGGGAGAGAATGAGCAGTTCTTC.

This clonotype was counted at least ten times. The V call is TRBV3-1, the J call TRBJ2-5; D is ambiguous. V dropped 1 base and J dropped 5 bases, with 5 bases sitting between them. The CDR3 consists of 12 residues. Germline V gene data show CDR1 as LGHDT and CDR2 as YNNKEL (reference sequence). The CDR3 region is CASSQVRETQYF. The CDR3 bases are TGTGCCAGCAGCCAAGTCCGGGAGACCCAGTACTTC.

In this sample, this clonotype turned up many times. This sequence joins TRBV6-1 and TRBJ1-2; D gene uncertain. The CDR3 is 11 residues long. Germline values: CDR1 MNHNS, CDR2 SASEGT. V dropped 6 bases and J dropped 4 bases, with 6 bases sitting between them. This CDR3 is CASRTFYGYTF. The CDR3 nucleotides are TGTGCCAGCAGGACTTTCTATGGCTACACCTTC.

This clonotype was seen ten or more times. This chain uses TRBV20-1 with TRBJ1-1, with TRBD1 as a possible D gene (6 bases). The ends were cut back, 4 bases at V and 3 bases at J, with 12 bases in the middle. Germline CDR1 and CDR2: DFQATT and SNEGSKA (reference sequence). This CDR3 spans 13 amino acids. CDR3 protein: CSAIRGADTEAFF. The CDR3 bases are TGCAGTGCTATCCGGGGGGCTGACACTGAAGCTTTCTTT.

This clonotype occurred a few times. The V call is TRBV20-1, the J call TRBJ1-1, with D possibly matching TRBD1 (6 bases). V lost 2 bases to trimming and J lost 7 bases, with 17 bases between them. The germline V gene encodes CDR1 DFQATT and CDR2 SNEGSKA (reference sequence). The CDR3 length is 14 residues. Here the CDR3 reads CSARLQGRISEAFF. The DNA of the CDR3 is TGCAGTGCTAGATTACAGGGCAGAATAAGTGAAGCTTTCTTT.

The chain links TRBV19 to TRBJ1-2, with D tentatively TRBD1 (5 bases). The germline gives CDR1 LNHDA, CDR2 SQIVND (reference sequence). The CDR3 has 14 amino acids. The germline V and J ends were trimmed by 2 bases and 8 bases, with 15 bases remaining between them. CDR3 residues: CASSIRGQGHGYTF. The CDR3 DNA is TGTGCCAGTAGTATAAGAGGCCAGGGTCACGGCTACACCTTC.

The chain employs TRBV28 and TRBJ1-1; 7 nucleotides line up with TRBD1. Per germline, CDR1 MDHEN and CDR2 SYDVKM. This CDR3 contains 14 residues. The V and J ends lost 5 bases and 5 bases, in that order; junction bases with no gene match: 8. The DNA for the CDR3 is TGTGCCAGCAGTATTCAACAGGGGACGACTGAAGCTTTCTTT. Translating it yields CASSIQQGTTEAFF.

This clonotype was observed a few times. The chain joins TRBV27 to TRBJ2-7; D not resolved. From germline, CDR1 is MNHEY and CDR2 SMNVEV (reference sequence). This CDR3 contains 12 residues. Trimming removed 6 bases from V and 4 bases from J, with 10 bases in between. Written as DNA, the CDR3 is TGTGCCAGCAGAAACCCAAAGTACGAGCAGTACTTC. Amino acid sequence: CASRNPKYEQYF.

The chain uses TRBV5-1 and TRBJ2-7, with no clear D. V was cut by 4 bases and J by 2 bases, with 13 bases left in between. This CDR3 has 14 amino acids. Germline V gene lookup returns CDR1 SGHRS and CDR2 YFSETQ. CDR3: CASSPALVAYEQYF. The CDR3 nucleotides are TGCGCCAGCAGCCCTGCCTTAGTGGCCTACGAGCAGTACTTC.

This clonotype was seen repeatedly, ten times or more. The CDR3 region is CASSQPDRESYTF. CDR3 DNA: TGCGCCAGCAGCCAACCCGACAGGGAGAGCTACACCTTC. The gene calls are TRBV4-3 and TRBJ1-2, with 7 bases that match TRBD1. Germline V gene sequence: CDR1 LGHNA, CDR2 YSLEER. The trim removed 2 bases at V and 9 bases at J, leaving 6 bases unmatched. This CDR3 has 13 residues.

The sample holds many counts of this clonotype. This rearrangement joins TRBV28 to TRBJ2-7, with TRBD2 matching 7 bases. V gave up 3 bases and J gave up 5 bases; unmatched junction bases: 13. The CDR3 has 16 residues. The germline CDR1 and CDR2 sequences are MDHEN and SYDVKM. The CDR3 bases are TGTGCCAGCAGTTTCCTTAGACTAGCAGGAGGAAACGAGCAGTACTTC. Protein product: CASSFLRLAGGNEQYF.